Below, 29 T cell receptor beta chains from the same sample are listed, as sequenced in a study of T cell responses to AZD1222 COVID-19 vaccine. TCRdb keeps only in-frame clones here, not all; method: immunoSEQ multiplex PCR. In the table there are roughly 200,000 clones, 90% to 95% of which are singletons. The starting material was peripheral blood, obtained on day 0 of MenACWY control vaccination. All receptors derive from an adult in good health.

The chain has TRBV7-2 and TRBJ1-4; D gene ambiguous. The CDR3 is 13 residues long. V lost 4 bases to trimming and J lost 8 bases, with 11 bases between them. Per germline, CDR1 SGHTA and CDR2 FQGNSA. The CDR3 spells CASSSGWREKLFF. The CDR3 nucleotides are TGTGCCAGCAGCTCGGGGTGGAGAGAAAAACTGTTTTTT.

This chain uses TRBV20-1 with TRBJ1-2; no clear D. CDR1 DFQATT and CDR2 SNEGSKA come from the germline V gene (reference sequence). The CDR3 totals 14 residues. Trimming cost V 6 bases and J 4 bases, with 18 bases left between them. In DNA, the CDR3 is TGCAGTGCGAGTAGCCAAGCTGCGGGCTATGGCTACACCTTC. Residues: CSASSQAAGYGYTF.

CDR3 DNA sequence: TGTGCCAGCAGCTTAGACGGGGAGAGGACTGAAGCTTTCTTT. Amino acid sequence: CASSLDGERTEAFF. The rearrangement uses TRBV7-9 and TRBJ1-1; no clear D gene. Germline V gene lookup returns CDR1 SEHNR and CDR2 FQNEAQ (reference sequence). The CDR3 length is 14 residues. V lost 1 base, J lost 5 bases, and 11 bases lay in between.

In its sample, this clone was seen a few times. The CDR3 DNA reads TGTGCCAGCAGCTCATCCGCCAGGGCGAGGGAGCAGTACTTC. It codes for CASSSSARAREQYF. V and J are TRBV7-2 and TRBJ2-7; tentatively, D is TRBD1 (5 bases). The CDR3 sequence is 14 residues long. The V end lost 4 bases, the J end lost 7 bases, and 17 bases lay between the germline ends. Germline CDR1 SGHTA, CDR2 FQGNSA.

This rearrangement joins TRBV7-8 to TRBJ1-6, with D uncertain. Germline V gene lookup returns CDR1 SGHVS and CDR2 FQNEAQ. The length of the CDR3 is 13 residues. V shed 4 bases and J shed 5 bases, with 6 bases lying between them. This CDR3 is CASSSVNNSPLHF. CDR3 nucleotides: TGTGCCAGCAGCTCCGTAAATAATTCACCCCTCCACTTT.

The chain carries TRBV12-3 or TRBV12-4 and TRBJ1-2; D is unclear. V was trimmed by 4 bases and J by 4 bases, leaving 10 bases between them. The length of the CDR3 is 13 residues. The CDR3 nucleotides are TGTGCCAGCAGTTATGGGGAGGGCTATGGCTACACCTTC. This sequence encodes CASSYGEGYGYTF.

The chain is built from TRBV5-8 and TRBJ2-6; TRBD1 or TRBD2 may be the D gene (5 bases each). CDR3 length: 17 residues. The germline V gene encodes CDR1 SGHTS and CDR2 YDEGEE. V gave up 4 bases and J gave up 3 bases, with 17 bases separating them. The CDR3 nucleotides are TGTGCCAGCAGCCCCTACGGGGACGGTGGTGGGGCCAACGTCCTGACTTTC. It yields the protein CASSPYGDGGGANVLTF.

This chain joins TRBV14 and TRBJ1-2, with D possibly matching TRBD1 (5 bases). The ends were cut back, 5 bases at V and 6 bases at J, with 16 bases in the middle. Germline loops: CDR1 SGHDN, CDR2 FVKESK. The CDR3 contains 14 residues. CDR3 residues: CASSAWGSRHGYTF. CDR3 in DNA: TGTGCCAGCAGCGCCTGGGGGAGCCGTCATGGCTACACCTTC.

On this clone itself: Germline and junction disagree at one end, which may indicate a read error. The DNA for the CDR3 is TGTGCCAGCAGCTTAGAGAACAGGAACGCTGAAGCTTTCTTT. Translated, it gives CASSLENRNAEAFF. The chain links TRBV7-2 to TRBJ1-1; weak D call: TRBD1 (5 bases). In germline, CDR1 is SGHTA, CDR2 FQGNSA. The CDR3 extends over 14 amino acids.

This chain links TRBV18 with TRBJ1-1; D possibly corresponds to TRBD1 (5 bases). Germline V gene data show CDR1 as KGHSH and CDR2 as LQKENI. The CDR3 is 14 residues long. Trimming left V 1 base short and J 3 bases short, with 9 bases between. CDR3 amino acids: CASSPQWGDTEAFF. The CDR3 DNA reads TGTGCCAGCTCACCACAGTGGGGGGACACTGAAGCTTTCTTT. Based on the CDR3 plus reference TRBV18 and TRBJ1-1, the full variable domain is NAGVMQNPRHLVRRRGQEARLRCSPMKGHSHVYWYRQLPEEGLKFMVYLQKENIIDESGMPKERFSAEFPKEGPSILRIQQVVRGDSAAYFCASSPQWGDTEAFFGQGTRLTVV.

This clone has a single count. This rearrangement joins TRBV2 to TRBJ2-4, with D tentatively TRBD1 (5 bases). The ends were cut back, 0 bases at V and 4 bases at J, with 10 bases in the middle. Germline CDR1 is SNHLY and CDR2 is FYNNEI. The CDR3 consists of 15 residues. The CDR3 spells CASSEAGRPKNIQYF. DNA for the CDR3: TGTGCCAGCAGTGAAGCGGGGCGGCCAAAAAACATTCAGTACTTC.

V and J are TRBV9 and TRBJ1-3; the D is unclear. Germline lookup yields CDR1 SGDLS and CDR2 YYNGEE. CDR3 length: 13 amino acids. The V and J ends lost 4 bases and 0 bases respectively, with 5 bases between them. In DNA form, the CDR3 reads TGTGCCAGCAGCCGGGTCTCTGGAAACACCATATATTTT. It codes for CASSRVSGNTIYF.

The chain uses TRBV7-8 and TRBJ1-5, with TRBD1 matching 8 bases. CDR3 length: 17 amino acids. V was clipped by 4 bases and J by 3 bases; unmatched bases: 11. The germline V gene has CDR1 SGHVS and CDR2 FQNEAQ. The CDR3 sequence: CASSSIATGAYNQPQHF. CDR3 DNA: TGTGCCAGCAGCTCTATAGCGACAGGGGCATACAATCAGCCCCAGCATTTT.

The DNA of the CDR3 is TGTGCCAGCAGCTTAGTGGGGACTTACGCGAACACCGGGGAGCTGTTTTTT. Amino acids: CASSLVGTYANTGELFF. The V and J genes are TRBV7-2 and TRBJ2-2, with D possibly matching TRBD2 (6 bases). Per germline, CDR1 SGHTA and CDR2 FQGNSA. V lost 1 base, J lost 0 bases, and 12 bases lay in between. This CDR3 contains 17 residues.

The chain has TRBV2 and TRBJ1-2, with D hard to call. Trimming left V 0 bases short and J 2 bases short, with 7 bases between. Germline V lookup: CDR1 SNHLY, CDR2 FYNNEI. This CDR3 spans 14 amino acids. This CDR3 reads CASSEAGGNYGYTF. CDR3 DNA: TGTGCCAGCAGTGAAGCTGGAGGGAACTATGGCTACACCTTC.

The V call is TRBV6-6, the J call TRBJ1-2; D possibly corresponds to TRBD1 (5 bases). Germline V gives CDR1 MNHNY, CDR2 SVGAGI (reference sequence). Trimming pared 0 bases from V and 7 bases from J, leaving 15 bases between. CDR3 length: 15 amino acids. The CDR3: CASSYSSGPGGGYTF. The DNA for the CDR3 is TGTGCCAGCAGTTACTCGAGCGGGCCTGGGGGTGGCTACACCTTC.

The gene calls are TRBV18 and TRBJ1-3; D is perhaps TRBD1 (6 bases). This CDR3 spans 16 amino acids. Per the germline V gene, CDR1 is KGHSH and CDR2 is LQKENI. Trimming removed 3 bases at V and 4 bases at J, with 16 bases between. CDR3 sequence: CASSPHPTGTGNTIYF. The CDR3 bases are TGTGCCAGCTCACCCCACCCTACCGGGACAGGAAACACCATATATTTT.

The chain joins TRBV7-9 to TRBJ2-3; D might be TRBD2 (7 bases). Between the trimmed V and J ends, which lost 4 bases and 2 bases, there was a span of 13 bases. This CDR3 is built from 15 residues. Germline values: CDR1 SEHNR, CDR2 FQNEAQ (reference sequence). CDR3 sequence reads: CASSSRGGFTDTQYF. In DNA form, the CDR3 reads TGTGCCAGCAGCTCGAGGGGGGGCTTCACAGATACGCAGTATTTT.

This clone showed up just once. The chain links TRBV12-5 to TRBJ1-3, with a possible D match to TRBD1 (6 bases). The germline V and J ends were trimmed by 1 base and 6 bases, with 13 bases remaining between them. CDR3 length: 15 amino acids. Germline V gene lookup returns CDR1 LGHNT and CDR2 FRNRAP. The CDR3 spells CASGLASGQKNTIYF. For the CDR3, the DNA is TGTGCTAGTGGTTTGGCCTCGGGACAAAAAAACACCATATATTTT.

The rearrangement links TRBV25-1 to TRBJ1-3; tentative D call: TRBD1 (5 bases). Germline V lookup: CDR1 MGHDK, CDR2 SYGVNS. The CDR3 has 15 residues. V was shortened by 2 bases and J by 6 bases, with 14 bases between the two germline ends. The DNA for the CDR3 is TGTGCCAGCAGTGAAGTCCCAGGGAAGACAAACACCATATATTTT. Translating it yields CASSEVPGKTNTIYF.

This rearrangement joins TRBV28 to TRBJ1-5; 7 positions agree with TRBD1. Per the germline V gene, CDR1 is MDHEN and CDR2 is SYDVKM. This CDR3 has 14 amino acids. V dropped 8 bases and J dropped 4; count of bases not matched to a gene: 8. In DNA, the CDR3 is TGTGCCAGCCTCCGGGACAGACTGAATCAGCCCCAGCATTTT. This codes for CASLRDRLNQPQHF.

On this clone: Other DNA sequences from this sample encode an identical CDR3 as well. This rearrangement joins TRBV3-1 (or the pseudogene TRBV3-2) to TRBJ1-5; D unclear. Trimming left V 0 bases short and J 4 bases short, with 7 bases between. This CDR3 contains 14 residues. Germline CDR1 reads LGHDT; CDR2 reads YNNKEL (reference sequence). The CDR3 reads CASSQEYGNQPQHF. As DNA, the CDR3 is TGTGCCAGCAGCCAAGAATACGGTAATCAGCCCCAGCATTTT.

This clone appeared once. This chain uses TRBV5-1 with TRBJ2-5, with 9 bases aligning to TRBD1. The CDR3 totals 16 residues. The germline gives CDR1 SGHRS, CDR2 YFSETQ. J was trimmed by 6 bases and V by 4 bases; bases with no gene match: 13. CDR3 DNA sequence: TGCGCCAGCAGCGGGACCGGGACAGGGACGATTCAGACCCAGTACTTC. The encoded protein is CASSGTGTGTIQTQYF. The complete variable domain, with remaining parts taken from reference TRBV5-1 and TRBJ2-5, reads KAGVTQTPRYLIKTRGQQVTLSCSPISGHRSVSWYQQTPGQGLQFLFEYFSETQRNKGNFPGRFSGRQFSNSRSEMNVSTLELGDSALYLCASSGTGTGTIQTQYFGPGTRLLVL.

This chain links TRBV5-5 with TRBJ1-2; the D gene is possibly TRBD1 (5 bases). The V gene's germline CDR1 is SGHKS and CDR2 YYEKEE (reference sequence). This CDR3 contains 16 residues. With 0 bases removed from V and 4 bases from J, the gap between germline ends came to 16 bases. CDR3 region: CASSLDQGGQLYGYTF. CDR3 DNA: TGTGCCAGCAGCTTGGATCAGGGCGGACAACTCTATGGCTACACCTTC. Full variable domain (outside the CDR3, taken from reference TRBV5-5 and TRBJ1-2): DAGVTQSPTHLIKTRGQQVTLRCSPISGHKSVSWYQQVLGQGPQFIFQYYEKEERGRGNFPDRFSARQFPNYSSELNVNALLLGDSALYLCASSLDQGGQLYGYTFGSGTRLTVV.

The chain uses TRBV5-1 and TRBJ2-7; D not resolved. CDR3 size: 13 residues. From germline, CDR1 is SGHRS and CDR2 YFSETQ. Between the trimmed V and J ends, which lost 0 bases and 8 bases, there was a span of 12 bases. The CDR3 sequence: CASSLDDKGKQYF. CDR3 DNA: TGCGCCAGCAGCTTGGATGATAAGGGCAAGCAGTACTTC.

This sequence joins TRBV5-1 and TRBJ2-5, with D perhaps given as TRBD1 or TRBD2 (5 bases each). Germline CDR1 is SGHRS and CDR2 is YFSETQ. V was clipped by 5 bases and J by 4 bases, with 18 bases between them. The CDR3 runs to 15 residues. DNA for the CDR3: TGCGCCAGCAGTGCATCGGTGGGGGTGGGAGAGACCCAGTACTTC. Its protein is CASSASVGVGETQYF.

This clone was found once. V is TRBV2 and J is TRBJ1-2; tentative D call: TRBD1 (6 bases). Germline V gives CDR1 SNHLY, CDR2 FYNNEI. This CDR3 has 15 amino acids. Trimming shortened V by 1 base and J by 8 bases, and 17 bases separated the two germline ends. DNA for the CDR3: TGTGCCAGCAGTGAAGTTGGGACATACGGGGAGGGCTACACCTTC. Protein: CASSEVGTYGEGYTF.

The chain recombines TRBV11-2 with TRBJ1-6; D is ambiguous. V lost 6 bases and J lost 13, with 13 bases in between. The germline V gene encodes CDR1 SGHAT and CDR2 FQNNGV. This CDR3 is built from 12 residues. CDR3 in amino acids: CASSPPAAPLHF. CDR3 DNA: TGTGCCAGCAGTCCTCCTGCGGCGCCCCTCCACTTT.

The chain combines TRBV29-1 with TRBJ1-3; D is possibly TRBD1 (5 bases). The germline V gene has CDR1 SQVTM and CDR2 ANQGSEA. This CDR3 contains 12 residues. V lost 4 bases, J lost 2 bases, and 6 bases lay in between. The CDR3 is CSVGGPGNTIYF. The CDR3 DNA follows: TGCAGCGTTGGGGGCCCTGGAAACACCATATATTTT. Variable domain in full (rest from reference TRBV29-1 and TRBJ1-3): SAVISQKPSRDICQRGTSLTIQCQVDSQVTMMFWYRQQPGQSLTLIATANQGSEATYESGFVIDKFPISRPNLTFSTLTVSNMSPEDSSIYLCSVGGPGNTIYFGEGSWLTVV.